This T cell receptor (beta chain) was identified during a study of T cells in tuberculosis. Study-level points and caveats: Smaller alpha distances in active tuberculosis partly reflected shorter CDR3-alpha lengths. Active tuberculosis TCR-alpha repertoires lay closer to GMM-specific TCRs than IGRA-negative controls, suggesting clonal expansion.

The V gene end was trimmed by 4 bases and the J gene end by 5 bases; junction bases not matched to a gene: 9. The CDR3 length is 15 residues. Germline CDR1 reads MNHNY; CDR2 reads SVGAGI (reference sequence). Time point here: new active TB diagnosis, blood taken before or within 7 days of starting treatment. Assay: immunoSEQ multiplex PCR; the TCRdb copy retains only in-frame clones and omits some. Among fewer than 55,000 clones listed, about 95% were seen once. With respect to this clone: Its antigen is not identified.

J is TRBJ1-1 and V is TRBV6-6, with 8 bases lining up with TRBD1. The specimen comprised PBMCs, sampled at tuberculosis diagnosis. This clonotype was sampled from an adult with tuberculosis. CDR3 residues: CASSWTGNRVTEAFF. CDR3 nucleotide sequence: TGTGCCAGCAGTTGGACAGGGAATAGAGTTACTGAAGCTTTCTTT.